A selection of T cell receptor beta chains follows, all from one sample in a study of blood T cells in healthy people across ages. A single record per CDR3 protein comes from TCRdb applying MiXCR to the 5' RACE reads. Among roughly 1.6 million distinct CDR3 sequences listed, approximately 32% were seen once. The specimen sequenced was blood. The origin of the receptors is a woman in her 30s in good health. Each CDR3 is given with its conserved first and last residue. The order of the fields is V gene, J gene, D gene, clone size, CDR3 length, CDR3 DNA, CDR3 protein. A D gene is named only where the DNA matches it firmly. A row's size may be missing; if present it is once, few, many or a size class.

>TRBV7-2|TRBJ2-3|.|.|12
TGTGCCAGCAGCTCCGACCCGGGTACGCAGTATTTT
CASSSDPGTQYF
>TRBV3-1|TRBJ2-1|.|.|16
TGTGCCAGCAGCTCAACAAGTAGTCAGCCTTACAATGAGCAGTTCTTC
CASSSTSSQPYNEQFF
>TRBV7-9|TRBJ2-3|TRBD2|few|13
TGTGCCAGCAGGCTTGGGGGGGTGGATACGCAGTATTTT
CASRLGGVDTQYF
>TRBV20-1|TRBJ2-5|TRBD2|.|15
TGCAGTGCTACCGGACTAGCGGGGACCCAAGAGACCCAGTACTTC
CSATGLAGTQETQYF
>TRBV7-8|TRBJ2-7|.|few|13
TGTGCCAGCAGCTTAGTACCGGCCGGAGAGCAGTACTTC
CASSLVPAGEQYF
>TRBV27|TRBJ1-1|.|.|13
TGTGCCAGCAGTTTCTACAGGAGGACTGAAGCTTTCTTT
CASSFYRRTEAFF
>TRBV2|TRBJ2-1|TRBD2|.|17
TGTGCCAGCAGTGGCTCACGGACTAGCGGGAGAGGAGAGACCCAGTTCTTC
CASSGSRTSGRGETQFF
>TRBV20-1|TRBJ2-7|TRBD1|.|12
TGCAGTGCCCGGGGACAGATCTACGAGCAGTACTTC
CSARGQIYEQYF
>TRBV10-3|TRBJ2-1|.|.|12
TGTGCCATCAGTGAGTCTCTCAATGAGCAGTTCTTC
CAISESLNEQFF
>TRBV6-5|TRBJ1-2|.|.|13
TGTGCCAGCTCGACACCTCTTTACTATGGCTACACCTTC
CASSTPLYYGYTF
>TRBV6-1|TRBJ2-3|.|.|16
TGTGCCAGCAGTGAAGGTAGCACACCTTTGGCAGATACGCAGTATTTT
CASSEGSTPLADTQYF
>TRBV6-5|TRBJ2-3|TRBD2|.|14
TGTGCCAGCAGGGGGGGACTAGCGGGAGGGCCGCAGTATTTT
CASRGGLAGGPQYF
>TRBV9|TRBJ2-3|TRBD2|once|17
TGTGCCAGCAGCGTTATGGGACTAGCGGGAGTTGGTGATACGCAGTATTTT
CASSVMGLAGVGDTQYF
>TRBV7-2|TRBJ2-1|.|many|15
TGTGCCAGCAGCGTCAGAGGGTCGAGGGGCAATGAGCAGTTCTTC
CASSVRGSRGNEQFF
>TRBV11-2|TRBJ2-1|TRBD1|.|14
TGTGCCAGCACCTCAGGGACAGTTTACAATGAGCAGTTCTTC
CASTSGTVYNEQFF
>TRBV28|TRBJ2-7|.|few|12
TGTGCCGGCAGTCCGACCAGCTACGAGCAGTACTTC
CAGSPTSYEQYF
>TRBV29-1|TRBJ2-6|.|many|17
TGCAGCGTTGTCGACGCGGGAACCGACTCTGGGGCCAACGTCCTGACTTTC
CSVVDAGTDSGANVLTF
>TRBV28|TRBJ2-1|TRBD2|.|15
TGTACCAGCAGTCTCGGGACTAGTCAAAAAAATGAGCAGTTCTTC
CTSSLGTSQKNEQFF
>TRBV27|TRBJ2-5|TRBD2|.|14
TGTGCCAGCAGTCCCGTAGCGGGACAAGAGACCCAGTACTTC
CASSPVAGQETQYF
>TRBV6-1|TRBJ1-1|.|.|15
TGTGCCAGCGTATCCAGGGTTATCAAGGTCACTGAAGCTTTCTTT
CASVSRVIKVTEAFF
>TRBV9|TRBJ2-7|TRBD2|.|15
TGTGCCAGCAGCGTAACCCCTAGCGGAGACTACGAGCAGTACTTC
CASSVTPSGDYEQYF
>TRBV10-3|TRBJ1-1|TRBD1|.|15
TGTGCCATCAGTGATCCCGGGACAGCGAACACTGAAGCTTTCTTT
CAISDPGTANTEAFF
>TRBV5-1|TRBJ1-2|.|.|14
TGCGCCAGCAGCCCAAAAAATGGGGGGTATGGCTACACCTTC
CASSPKNGGYGYTF
>TRBV7-3|TRBJ2-3|.|few|14
TGTGCCAGCAGCGCCGGGACCCACACAGATACGCAGTATTTT
CASSAGTHTDTQYF
>TRBV15|TRBJ2-3|TRBD2|few|14
TGTGCCGCGGACTCGGGGGGGCCGTCAGATACGCAGTATTTT
CAADSGGPSDTQYF
>TRBV7-2|TRBJ2-4|.|many|12
TGTGCCAGCAGCTACACGGGAGTTGTTCAGTACTTC
CASSYTGVVQYF
>TRBV4-1|TRBJ1-2|.|.|16
TGCGCCAGCAGCCGGACAACAGGGATCTCTAACTATGGCTACACCTTC
CASSRTTGISNYGYTF
>TRBV6-5|TRBJ2-7|.|once|15
TGTGCCAGCAGTTACCGCGGGACATCCATCGACGAGCAGTACTTC
CASSYRGTSIDEQYF
>TRBV6-6|TRBJ1-1|TRBD1|few|14
TGTGCCAGCAGTAGGACAGGGGGGACGCCTGAAGCTTTCTTT
CASSRTGGTPEAFF
>TRBV4-1|TRBJ1-1|TRBD1|.|14
TGCGCCAGCAGCCATTCAGGGGGAGGAACTGAAGCTTTCTTT
CASSHSGGGTEAFF
>TRBV29-1|TRBJ2-1|.|many|11
TGCAGCGTTGAAAGATATACAGAGAGGTTCTTC
CSVERYTERFF
>TRBV12-3/TRBV12-4|TRBJ2-7|TRBD2|.|15
TGTGCCAGCAGTCCTAGGGGTAGCGGGAGTAACGAGCAGTACTTC
CASSPRGSGSNEQYF
>TRBV5-1|TRBJ1-5|.|.|14
TGCGCCAGCAGCGCGGGCCCCGAAGGTCAGCCCCAGCATTTT
CASSAGPEGQPQHF
>TRBV6-1|TRBJ2-1|.|many|15
TGTGCCAGCAGCCGAGCCGGGACAAACTACAATGAGCAGTTCTTC
CASSRAGTNYNEQFF
>TRBV20-1|TRBJ1-5|.|.|16
TGCAGTGCTAAAAAAGGCTCGGGCTCCGGCAATCAGCCCCAGCATTTT
CSAKKGSGSGNQPQHF
>TRBV6-5|TRBJ1-5|.|many|13
TGTGCCAGCAGTTACTCGAGCAATCAGCCCCAGCATTTT
CASSYSSNQPQHF
>TRBV29-1|TRBJ1-1|.|few|13
TGCAGCGTTGGCGTAGGCCCGTACACTGAAGCTTTCTTT
CSVGVGPYTEAFF
>TRBV20-1|TRBJ2-4|.|.|14
TGCAGTGCTAGAGACCTCCATGGTTACAACATTCAGTACTTC
CSARDLHGYNIQYF
>TRBV20-1|TRBJ2-7|.|.|15
TGCAGTGCCGATTCTACCGGGACACGCTTCTACGAGCAGTACTTC
CSADSTGTRFYEQYF
>TRBV20-1|TRBJ2-1|.|.|14
TGCAGTGCTAGAGTCAGCGGCCCGGTAAGGGAGCAGTTCTTC
CSARVSGPVREQFF
>TRBV20-1|TRBJ2-7|TRBD1|.|15
TGCAGTGCTAGAAGGGCGTCGGACAGGGATTACGAGCAGTACTTC
CSARRASDRDYEQYF
>TRBV7-9|TRBJ2-2|.|.|19
TGTGCCAGCAGCTTAGCTTCGTTCGTGCCGCCGGGAAACACCGGGGAGCTGTTTTTT
CASSLASFVPPGNTGELFF
>TRBV10-3|TRBJ2-5|TRBD1|.|13
TGTGCCACCACGGGACAGGGGACTGAGACCCAGTACTTC
CATTGQGTETQYF
>TRBV27|TRBJ1-6|.|.|15
TGTGCCAGCAGTTTGGGGTGGGGGGCCCAGTCACCCCTCCACTTT
CASSLGWGAQSPLHF
>TRBV18|TRBJ2-5|.|.|15
TGTGCCAGCTCACCGTCGGGGGCTCCCCAGGAGACCCAGTACTTC
CASSPSGAPQETQYF
>TRBV2|TRBJ2-5|.|.|12
TGTGCCAGCAAAGGGACGCAAGAGACCCAGTACTTC
CASKGTQETQYF
>TRBV12-3/TRBV12-4|TRBJ2-4|.|many|11
TGTGCCAGCAGTTCCGGGACGCACAAGTACTTC
CASSSGTHKYF
>TRBV5-4|TRBJ1-6|.|.|14
TGTGCCAGCAGTTGGGACAATACGGGTTCACCCCTCCACTTT
CASSWDNTGSPLHF
>TRBV20-1|TRBJ2-5|TRBD2|.|13
TGCAGTGCTTTTGAGCGGGAGCAAGAGACCCAGTACTTC
CSAFEREQETQYF
>TRBV7-2|TRBJ2-7|.|few|18
TGTGCCAGCAGCAGTAAAACTGCGACTAAGGGCCTATCCGACGAGCAGTACTTC
CASSSKTATKGLSDEQYF
>TRBV3-1|TRBJ2-5|.|.|18
TGTGCCAGCAGCCAAATTCGGGTGTTAACAGCCTTCCAAGAGACCCAGTACTTC
CASSQIRVLTAFQETQYF
>TRBV6-1|TRBJ1-2|.|few|16
TGTGCCAGCAGGACCCCGAAGGTCTATACTAACTATGGCTACACCTTC
CASRTPKVYTNYGYTF
>TRBV6-5|TRBJ2-7|.|few|13
TGTGCCAGCAGAGAAAGCTGGGCGGGGGAGCAGTACTTC
CASRESWAGEQYF
>TRBV10-3|TRBJ1-2|.|.|15
TGTGCCATCAGTGACCAAGGGGTCGGTCGCTATGGCTACACCTTC
CAISDQGVGRYGYTF
>TRBV7-2|TRBJ1-2|TRBD1|.|14
TGTGCCAGCGGCGTTACCGGGACAGGGTATGGCTACACCTTC
CASGVTGTGYGYTF
>TRBV5-5|TRBJ2-2|.|once|16
TGTGCCAGCGCCATCGGTTACAGGGTGAACACCGGGGAGCTGTTTTTT
CASAIGYRVNTGELFF